Following are 24 T cell receptor beta chains from one sample sequenced in a study of T cells after yellow fever vaccination. TCRdb fed the 5' RACE reads into MiXCR, producing one record per CDR3 protein. Of a few hundred thousand distinct CDR3 sequences in the sample, about 7.8% were seen once. The sequencing here drew on PBMCs, taken roughly 46 days after the first yellow fever vaccination. The receptors were gathered from a man aged 18 to 30 who received the YFV17D yellow fever vaccine.

The chain has TRBV15 and TRBJ1-2, with no clear D. Germline-derived CDR1 and CDR2 are LNHNV and YYDKDF (reference sequence). The CDR3 extends over 14 amino acids. V was shortened by 0 bases and J by 2 bases, with 7 bases between the two germline ends. This CDR3 reads CATSREVGNYGYTF. The CDR3 DNA follows: TGTGCCACCAGCAGAGAGGTGGGGAACTATGGCTACACCTTC.

The gene calls are TRBV7-2 and TRBJ2-3, with TRBD2 matching 13 bases. The CDR3 loop spans 15 amino acids. The germline V gene has CDR1 SGHTA and CDR2 FQGNSA. V lost 5 bases and J lost 7; bases outside the gene matches: 6. Here the CDR3 reads CASSIGLAGDNTQYF. The CDR3 DNA follows: TGTGCCAGCAGCATCGGACTAGCGGGGGATAATACGCAGTATTTT.

The sample holds many counts of this clonotype. The chain couples TRBV28 to TRBJ2-5; D is uncertain. The length of the CDR3 is 12 residues. Per germline, CDR1 MDHEN and CDR2 SYDVKM. Trimming took 8 bases from V and 1 from J, leaving 8 bases between them. CDR3 DNA: TGTGCCAGCGCGCTAGTCCAAGAGACCCAGTACTTC. Translated, it gives CASALVQETQYF. Variable domain in full (rest from reference TRBV28 and TRBJ2-5): DVKVTQSSRYLVKRTGEKVFLECVQDMDHENMFWYRQDPGLGLRLIYFSYDVKMKEKGDIPEGYSVSREKKERFSLILESASTNQTSMYLCASALVQETQYFGPGTRLLVL.

The table lists this clonotype with a few counts. V usage is TRBV6-5 and J usage is TRBJ1-6, with D maybe TRBD1 (5 bases). Germline values: CDR1 MNHEY, CDR2 SVGAGI. CDR3 size: 17 residues. Between the trimmed V and J ends, which lost 0 bases and 9 bases, there was a span of 18 bases. The CDR3, as DNA: TGTGCCAGCAGTTACTCTTTCGCTAAAGGGGTAGGTTCACCCCTCCACTTT. Translating it yields CASSYSFAKGVGSPLHF.

The V and J genes are TRBV12-3 or TRBV12-4 and TRBJ2-1, with 10 bases aligning to TRBD2. The CDR3 runs 16 residues. Trimming removed 4 bases from V and 10 bases from J; junction bases left unmatched: 13. CDR3 protein: CASSSTPGTSVVEQFF. The DNA of the CDR3 is TGTGCCAGCAGTTCCACTCCCGGGACTAGCGTAGTAGAGCAGTTCTTC.

This clonotype has more than one count but fewer than ten. This rearrangement joins TRBV19 to TRBJ2-3; D uncertain. The length of the CDR3 is 14 residues. Trimming stripped 5 bases from V and 2 bases from J, with 11 bases between. Germline V gene data show CDR1 as LNHDA and CDR2 as SQIVND (reference sequence). The CDR3 DNA reads as TGTGCCAGTAGTTCATACAGCTACACAGATACGCAGTATTTT. Translating gives CASSSYSYTDTQYF.

This clonotype has only a few counts. The chain joins TRBV28 to TRBJ2-7; D possibly corresponds to TRBD2 (7 bases). Germline CDR1 MDHEN, CDR2 SYDVKM. The CDR3 totals 14 residues. V lost 5 bases and J lost 2, with 13 bases in between. Written as DNA, the CDR3 is TGTGCCAGCAGTAAGGGCGGGGGCGCCTACGAGCAGTACGTC. Its protein product is CASSKGGGAYEQYV.

The rearrangement uses TRBV20-1 and TRBJ2-7; 8 bases line up with TRBD1. The CDR3 has 14 amino acids. The germline V gene has CDR1 DFQATT and CDR2 SNEGSKA (reference sequence). J gave up 4 bases and V 1 base, and 6 bases lay outside the gene matches. CDR3 loop: CSARGVTGEYEQYV. The DNA for the CDR3 is TGCAGTGCTAGAGGTGTGACAGGGGAATACGAGCAGTACGTC.

In its sample, this clonotype was seen many times. This chain joins TRBV7-2 and TRBJ2-3; D is ambiguous. V gave up 0 bases and J gave up 2 bases, with 9 bases separating them. From germline, CDR1 is SGHTA and CDR2 FQGNSA. The CDR3 length is 15 residues. Written as DNA, the CDR3 is TGTGCCAGCAGCTTAGCTTCGGTGTTCACAGATACGCAGTATTTT. Translated: CASSLASVFTDTQYF.

This clonotype was counted only a few times. The V and J genes are TRBV4-1 and TRBJ2-5, with D possibly being TRBD2 (5 bases). V lost 1 base to trimming and J lost 4 bases, with 13 bases between them. Germline loops: CDR1 MGHRA, CDR2 YSYEKL. The CDR3 length is 15 residues. CDR3 DNA sequence: TGCGCCAGCAGCCAAGTTCGGGGAGCAGCAGAGACCCAGTACTTC. Translating it yields CASSQVRGAAETQYF.

This chain links TRBV12-3 or TRBV12-4 with TRBJ2-7; D remains ambiguous. Trimming took off 3 bases at V and 2 bases at J, with 11 bases between the two ends. The CDR3 totals 14 residues. CDR3 DNA: TGTGCCAGCAGTTTGTATAATACGGCCTACGAGCAGTACTTC. Translated, it gives CASSLYNTAYEQYF.

This clonotype has just a few counts. V usage is TRBV7-8 and J usage is TRBJ1-4, with 7 bases fitting TRBD1. Germline CDR1 is SGHVS and CDR2 is FQNEAQ. The J segment lost 8 bases and the V segment lost 3 bases, leaving 6 bases of the junction unmatched. The CDR3 is 14 amino acids. The CDR3: CASSLVTGDEKLFF. CDR3 sequence (DNA): TGTGCCAGCAGCTTGGTAACAGGGGACGAAAAACTGTTTTTT. Full variable domain (missing parts from reference TRBV7-8 and TRBJ1-4): GAGVSQSPRYKVAKRGQDVALRCDPISGHVSLFWYQQALGQGPEFLTYFQNEAQLDKSGLPSDRFFAERPEGSVSTLKIQRTQQEDSAVYLCASSLVTGDEKLFFGSGTQLSVL.

This clonotype came up many times. This chain connects TRBV2 to TRBJ2-3, with D unclear. This CDR3 contains 12 residues. With 3 bases removed from V and 8 bases from J, the gap between germline ends came to 9 bases. Germline CDR1 and CDR2: SNHLY and FYNNEI. In DNA, the CDR3 is TGTGCCAGCAGTGACCCCAGTGGTACGCAGTATTTT. It translates to CASSDPSGTQYF.

This clonotype came up many times. V is TRBV6-2 or TRBV6-3 and J is TRBJ1-1; possibly TRBD1 for D (6 bases). Germline V gene lookup returns CDR1 MNHEY and CDR2 SVGEGT. The CDR3 consists of 15 residues. V was shortened by 6 bases and J by 0 bases, with 14 bases between the two germline ends. CDR3 nucleotide sequence: TGTGCCAGCAGCCCGCACAGGGTAATGAACACTGAAGCTTTCTTT. Translating it yields CASSPHRVMNTEAFF.

The sample holds a few counts of this clonotype. The genes are TRBV6-1 and TRBJ1-1; 10 bases align to TRBD1. V lost 7 bases and J lost 4; bases outside the gene matches: 12. The CDR3 is 16 amino acids. The germline CDR1 and CDR2 sequences are MNHNS and SASEGT. The CDR3: CASTPTTGGFSTEAFF. As DNA, the CDR3 is TGTGCCAGCACCCCTACGACAGGGGGCTTTAGCACTGAAGCTTTCTTT.

This clonotype was seen more than once but under ten times. The V call is TRBV13, the J call TRBJ1-1, with 7 bases matching TRBD1. CDR1 is PRHDT and CDR2 is FYEKMQ in the germline V gene (reference sequence). This CDR3 has 12 amino acids. With V trimmed by 5 bases and J by 6 bases, 3 bases remained unmatched. Here the CDR3 reads CASSPQGPEAFF. The DNA of the CDR3 is TGTGCCAGCAGCCCACAGGGGCCTGAAGCTTTCTTT.

This clonotype has ten or more counts. V usage is TRBV20-1 and J usage is TRBJ1-4; D is perhaps TRBD1 (5 bases). Between the trimmed V and J ends, which lost 0 bases and 4 bases, there was a span of 12 bases. There are 15 residues in the CDR3. Germline lookup yields CDR1 DFQATT and CDR2 SNEGSKA (reference sequence). As DNA, the CDR3 is TGCAGTGCTAGAGATGGGACGGGCTTTAATGAAAAACTGTTTTTT. Its protein product is CSARDGTGFNEKLFF.

In its sample, this clonotype was seen a few times. This rearrangement joins TRBV5-1 to TRBJ2-7, with D unresolved. The V end was cut by 1 base, the J end by 2 bases, with 22 bases between. Germline CDR1 is SGHRS and CDR2 is YFSETQ. This CDR3 is built from 18 residues. In DNA form, the CDR3 reads TGCGCCAGCAGCTTGCGGCCATATAACCCTCTAGGCCCCTACGAGCAGTACGTC. Protein product: CASSLRPYNPLGPYEQYV.

There are a few counts of this clonotype. The chain carries TRBV27 and TRBJ2-1, with 9 bases aligning to TRBD2. The CDR3 covers 16 residues. Trimming removed 6 bases from V and 6 bases from J; junction bases left unmatched: 12. Germline CDR1 MNHEY, CDR2 SMNVEV (reference sequence). The CDR3 DNA reads TGTGCCAGCAGCCAAGGGAGAGCGGGGGGATTCAATGAGCAGTTCTTC. Translated: CASSQGRAGGFNEQFF.

The chain recombines TRBV5-1 with TRBJ2-1; D tentatively reads TRBD1 or TRBD2 (5 bases each). Germline lookup yields CDR1 SGHRS and CDR2 YFSETQ. V lost 5 bases and J 6 bases, leaving 21 bases between the germline ends. The CDR3 spans 16 residues. CDR3 in amino acids: CASRGVSGPRGNEQFF. Here the CDR3 DNA reads TGCGCCAGCAGGGGGGTCAGCGGCCCACGAGGCAATGAGCAGTTCTTC. Full variable domain (rest looked up from reference TRBV5-1 and TRBJ2-1): KAGVTQTPRYLIKTRGQQVTLSCSPISGHRSVSWYQQTPGQGLQFLFEYFSETQRNKGNFPGRFSGRQFSNSRSEMNVSTLELGDSALYLCASRGVSGPRGNEQFFGPGTRLTVL.

The chain employs TRBV20-1 and TRBJ2-7, with 7 bases fitting TRBD2. Germline V lookup: CDR1 DFQATT, CDR2 SNEGSKA (reference sequence). V lost 0 bases and J lost 3; bases outside the gene matches: 8. The CDR3 spans 15 residues. CDR3 region: CSARDPGREVYEQYV. CDR3 DNA sequence: TGCAGTGCTAGAGATCCCGGTCGGGAGGTCTACGAGCAGTACGTC.

The V gene is TRBV27, the J gene TRBJ2-5; TRBD2 matches 10 bases. Germline values: CDR1 MNHEY, CDR2 SMNVEV (reference sequence). The V segment lost 2 bases and the J segment 0 bases; nucleotides outside the gene matches: 3. CDR3 length: 16 residues. In nucleotides, the CDR3 is TGTGCCAGCAGTTTACTGCTAGCGGGGGACCAAGAGACCCAGTACTTC. Translating it yields CASSLLLAGDQETQYF.

As concerns this clonotype: This could be a read error, since a much larger clone is one nucleotide away. The chain is built from TRBV6-2 or TRBV6-3 and TRBJ2-7; 7 bases are a match to TRBD2. The germline gives CDR1 MNHEY, CDR2 SVGEGT. The CDR3 length is 17 residues. CDR3 nucleotide sequence: TGTGCCAGCAGTTACTCTCCCGGGCGGGGGTTCTCCTACGAGCTGTACTTC. It yields the protein CASSYSPGRGFSYELYF.

This clonotype was seen a handful of times. The chain links TRBV6-1 to TRBJ2-7; 9 bases agree with TRBD1. V was pared by 6 bases and J by 5 bases, with 5 bases of the junction left unmatched. The germline CDR1 and CDR2 sequences are MNHNS and SASEGT. The CDR3 covers 13 residues. This CDR3 reads CASSPQGANEQYF. The CDR3 bases are TGTGCCAGCAGCCCACAGGGGGCTAACGAGCAGTACTTC.